This passage covers 30 T cell receptor beta chains from one sample sequenced in a study of blood T cell repertoires in COVID-19. The table came from immunoSEQ multiplex PCR; TCRdb's copy has only in-frame clones and leaves some out. The table shows 55,000 to 80,000 clones, with roughly 86% occurring only once. Input material: peripheral blood. These receptors all stem from a woman in her 70s with acute or convalescent COVID-19.

The chain combines TRBV30 with TRBJ2-7; weak D call: TRBD2 (6 bases). Deletions cut 4 bases from V and 0 bases from J, with 13 bases between. This CDR3 has 14 amino acids. CDR1 and CDR2 (germline): GTSNPN, SVGIG (reference sequence). The CDR3 nucleotides are TGTGCCTGGACCCGGGGGAGACCCTCCTACGAGCAGTACTTC. Encoded protein: CAWTRGRPSYEQYF.

The rearrangement uses TRBV27 and TRBJ1-4, with no clear D. This CDR3 comprises 14 residues. Trimming pared 5 bases from V and 5 bases from J, leaving 12 bases between. Germline-derived CDR1 and CDR2 are MNHEY and SMNVEV (reference sequence). Written as DNA, the CDR3 is TGTGCCAGCAGTCTCGGCGGAGGGAATGAAAAACTGTTTTTT. It encodes CASSLGGGNEKLFF.

J is TRBJ1-1 and V is TRBV3-1 (or the pseudogene TRBV3-2); no clear D gene. Germline loops: CDR1 LGHDT, CDR2 YNNKEL (reference sequence). CDR3 size: 13 residues. V was shortened by 6 bases and J by 8 bases, with 16 bases between the two germline ends. CDR3 in amino acids: CASRLGRLGEAFF. DNA for the CDR3: TGTGCCAGCAGACTAGGACGGTTGGGGGAAGCTTTCTTT.

CDR3 residues: CATTRFLGSYNEQFF. For the CDR3, the DNA is TGTGCCACCACCAGATTTTTGGGGAGCTACAATGAGCAGTTCTTC. The rearrangement uses TRBV24-1 and TRBJ2-1; possibly TRBD2 for D (5 bases). Per the germline V gene, CDR1 is KGHDR and CDR2 is SFDVKD. The CDR3 has 15 residues. The V and J ends lost 8 bases and 3 bases respectively, with 16 bases between them.

This clone is a singleton in its sample. The CDR3 loop is CASSTGTGGYEKLFF. In DNA form, the CDR3 reads TGTGCCAGCAGTACCGGGACAGGGGGCTATGAAAAACTGTTTTTT. The V and J genes are TRBV7-9 and TRBJ1-4; 12 bases are shared with TRBD1. The CDR3 covers 15 residues. Trimming took 6 bases from V and 6 from J; bases not matched to a gene: 5. Germline CDR1 is SEHNR and CDR2 is FQNEAQ (reference sequence).

The gene calls are TRBV29-1 and TRBJ2-5; 12 positions match TRBD2. The ends lost 0 bases at V and 7 bases at J; junction bases unmatched: 12. CDR1 SQVTM and CDR2 ANQGSEA come from the germline V gene. The CDR3 is 17 amino acids. The CDR3 DNA is TGCAGCGTTGAAGATTGGGTAGGACTAGCGGGATCAGGGACCCAGTACTTC. Its translation: CSVEDWVGLAGSGTQYF.

The chain joins TRBV9 to TRBJ2-1; TRBD2 aligns across 12 bases. Germline trimming cut 8 bases from V and 6 bases from J; bases unmatched to any gene: 3. The CDR3 contains 13 residues. Germline CDR1 reads SGDLS; CDR2 reads YYNGEE. Here the CDR3 DNA reads TGTGCCAGTGGACTAGCGGGAACCAATGAGCAGTTCTTC. Its translation is CASGLAGTNEQFF.

The rearrangement uses TRBV6-5 and TRBJ1-1; TRBD1 matches at 7 bases. Germline CDR1 reads MNHEY; CDR2 reads SVGAGI. The CDR3 is 15 residues long. After removal of 4 bases from V and 1 base from J, the junction contained 6 bases not matched to a gene. This chain's CDR3 is CASSFTGTANTEAFF. As DNA, the CDR3 is TGTGCCAGCAGTTTTACCGGGACAGCGAACACTGAAGCTTTCTTT.

The V and J genes are TRBV30 and TRBJ2-2; TRBD1 agrees at 9 bases. The germline CDR1 and CDR2 sequences are GTSNPN and SVGIG (reference sequence). The CDR3 contains 14 residues. The CDR3: CAVADRGKPGELFF. In nucleotides, the CDR3 is TGTGCGGTAGCGGACAGGGGAAAGCCCGGGGAGCTGTTTTTT.

The chain employs TRBV30 and TRBJ2-3, with D possibly TRBD2 on 5 matching bases. The CDR3 consists of 15 residues. CDR1 and CDR2 from the germline V gene are GTSNPN and SVGIG (reference sequence). Trimming left V 0 bases short and J 6 bases short, with 16 bases between. For the CDR3, the DNA is TGTGCCTGGAGTGTACCCCTTACTAGGATGGATACGCAGTATTTT. This translates into CAWSVPLTRMDTQYF.

V and J are TRBV3-1 (or the pseudogene TRBV3-2) and TRBJ1-2; D perhaps matches TRBD1 (6 bases). The CDR3 totals 15 residues. The germline gives CDR1 LGHDT, CDR2 YNNKEL (reference sequence). V was shortened by 2 bases and J by 8 bases, with 18 bases between the two germline ends. The chain's CDR3 is CASSQTTWTESGYTF. The CDR3 coding sequence is TGTGCCAGCAGCCAAACAACGTGGACAGAGTCCGGCTACACCTTC.

V usage is TRBV2 and J usage is TRBJ2-3; the D gene is possibly TRBD1 (6 bases). The CDR3 has 16 amino acids. Germline V gene lookup returns CDR1 SNHLY and CDR2 FYNNEI. Trimming removed 3 bases from V and 1 base from J, with 14 bases in between. The CDR3 loop is CASSEFGAGGTDTQYF. The CDR3 DNA reads TGTGCCAGCAGTGAGTTTGGGGCAGGGGGCACAGATACGCAGTATTTT.

This chain joins TRBV29-1 and TRBJ2-2; a weak D match, TRBD1 (6 bases). The ends were cut back, 7 bases at V and 1 base at J, with 10 bases in the middle. Germline loops: CDR1 SQVTM, CDR2 ANQGSEA. This CDR3 is built from 13 residues. CDR3 sequence: CSARTVNTGELFF. CDR3 nucleotides: TGCAGCGCCCGGACAGTGAACACCGGGGAGCTGTTTTTT.

The J gene is TRBJ1-2, the V gene TRBV9, with 7 bases lining up with TRBD1. Germline trimming cut 0 bases from V and 6 bases from J; bases unmatched to any gene: 5. The CDR3 runs 14 residues. Per the germline V gene, CDR1 is SGDLS and CDR2 is YYNGEE. The CDR3 DNA sequence: TGTGCCAGCAGCGTAGCGACAGGGAGCGATGGCTACACCTTC. Its translation is CASSVATGSDGYTF.

This clone came up once. The chain joins TRBV19 to TRBJ2-1, with 8 bases lining up with TRBD2. Per germline, CDR1 LNHDA and CDR2 SQIVND (reference sequence). The CDR3 has 16 amino acids. Trimming took 4 bases from V and 4 from J; bases not matched to a gene: 9. For the CDR3, the DNA is TGTGCCAGTAGTACGGGGGAGCGGGAGTCTTACAATGAGCAGTTCTTC. Its protein product is CASSTGERESYNEQFF.

The chain uses TRBV11-3 and TRBJ2-1, with a tentative D call TRBD1 (6 bases). V lost 1 base and J 4 bases, leaving 17 bases between the germline ends. The CDR3 consists of 17 residues. Per germline, CDR1 SGHNT and CDR2 YENEEA. The CDR3 spells CASSLAITGTPYNEQFF. Here the CDR3 DNA reads TGTGCCAGCAGCTTAGCCATTACCGGGACACCATACAATGAGCAGTTCTTC.

The chain recombines TRBV5-6 with TRBJ1-6; D is ambiguous. The CDR3 runs to 12 residues. V lost 7 bases and J lost 8, with 10 bases in between. Looked up from germline, CDR1 is SGHDT and CDR2 is YYEEEE. CDR3 protein: CASFGNDSPLHF. In DNA form, the CDR3 reads TGTGCCAGCTTCGGGAATGATTCACCCCTCCACTTT.

This clone occurred a few times. The J gene is TRBJ1-5, the V gene TRBV9, with D uncertain. Germline V gene data show CDR1 as SGDLS and CDR2 as YYNGEE. With 5 bases removed from V and 3 bases from J, the gap between germline ends came to 12 bases. This CDR3 contains 14 residues. CDR3 bases: TGTGCCAGCAGTAGAGGCCGAGACAATCAGCCCCAGCATTTT. Translating gives CASSRGRDNQPQHF.

The rearrangement joins TRBV19 to TRBJ1-3, with 9 bases lining up with TRBD1. Germline trimming cut 5 bases from V and 2 bases from J; bases unmatched to any gene: 4. The CDR3 sequence is 15 residues long. The V gene's germline CDR1 is LNHDA and CDR2 SQIVND (reference sequence). The CDR3 loop is CASSSQGATGNTIYF. The CDR3 DNA reads as TGTGCCAGTAGTTCACAGGGGGCGACTGGAAACACCATATATTTT. Filled out from reference TRBV19 and TRBJ1-3, the complete variable domain reads DGGITQSPKYLFRKEGQNVTLSCEQNLNHDAMYWYRQDPGQGLRLIYYSQIVNDFQKGDIAEGYSVSREKKESFPLTVTSAQKNPTAFYLCASSSQGATGNTIYFGEGSWLTVV.

This clone was counted a single time. The V call is TRBV9, the J call TRBJ2-3, with 8 positions matching TRBD1. The CDR3 consists of 14 residues. Germline CDR1 SGDLS, CDR2 YYNGEE. V shed 6 bases, J shed 1 base, and the junction held 4 bases outside the gene matches. The CDR3 DNA is TGTGCCAGCACTAAGACAGGGGGCACAGATACGCAGTATTTT. Protein: CASTKTGGTDTQYF.

This clone was counted between two and nine times. This chain joins TRBV30 and TRBJ2-1; 11 bases fit TRBD2. J gave up 8 bases and V 2 bases, and 11 bases lay outside the gene matches. This CDR3 comprises 16 residues. From germline, CDR1 is GTSNPN and CDR2 SVGIG (reference sequence). As DNA, the CDR3 is TGTGCCTGGAGTACGTCTAGCGGGAGGTTTGTCGATGAGCAGTTCTTC. Its protein is CAWSTSSGRFVDEQFF.

Regarding this clone: The same CDR3 can be traced to other DNA sequences in this sample. This chain links TRBV3-1 (or the pseudogene TRBV3-2) with TRBJ1-5; a possible D gene is TRBD1 (5 bases). CDR3 length: 14 amino acids. CDR1 and CDR2 (germline): LGHDT, YNNKEL (reference sequence). V lost 6 bases and J lost 2, with 11 bases in between. The CDR3 DNA sequence: TGTGCCAGCAGTCCGGGGGGAGGCAATCAGCCCCAGCATTTT. Translation: CASSPGGGNQPQHF.

The chain combines TRBV12-3 or TRBV12-4 with TRBJ1-2; no reliable D call. V shed 4 bases and J shed 4 bases, with 4 bases lying between them. The CDR3 runs 11 residues. This CDR3 reads CASSSSYGYTF. Written as DNA, the CDR3 is TGTGCCAGCAGTTCATCCTATGGCTACACCTTC.

The chain has TRBV6-2 or TRBV6-3 and TRBJ2-7; 9 bases are shared with TRBD2. J was trimmed by 5 bases and V by 2 bases; bases with no gene match: 16. The CDR3 covers 18 residues. Germline CDR1 is MNHEY and CDR2 is SVGEGT. CDR3 DNA sequence: TGTGCCAGCAGTTACCCGAACCCTCCGGGACTAGCATACCACGAGCAGTACTTC. It codes for CASSYPNPPGLAYHEQYF.

The chain couples TRBV27 to TRBJ1-2; 10 nucleotides line up with TRBD1. The V segment lost 6 bases and the J segment 5 bases; nucleotides outside the gene matches: 3. Germline CDR1 is MNHEY and CDR2 is SMNVEV (reference sequence). The CDR3 has 13 residues. CDR3 DNA: TGTGCCAGCAGGCGGACAGGGGGTTATGGCTACACCTTC. This translates into CASRRTGGYGYTF.

This clone occurred once. This chain uses TRBV19 with TRBJ2-7, with 11 positions matching TRBD2. Germline assignment: CDR1 LNHDA and CDR2 SQIVND (reference sequence). The CDR3 totals 16 residues. V trimming: 8 bases; J trimming: 3 bases; junction bases outside the gene matches: 12. The CDR3 nucleotides are TGTGCCAGTCAACGAGGGAAAACTAGCGGGGGCTACGAGCAGTACTTC. It yields the protein CASQRGKTSGGYEQYF. The variable domain in full, with the rest retrieved from reference TRBV19 and TRBJ2-7, is DGGITQSPKYLFRKEGQNVTLSCEQNLNHDAMYWYRQDPGQGLRLIYYSQIVNDFQKGDIAEGYSVSREKKESFPLTVTSAQKNPTAFYLCASQRGKTSGGYEQYFGPGTRLTVT.

The rearrangement joins TRBV5-6 to TRBJ1-6; maybe TRBD1 (5 bases). Germline V gives CDR1 SGHDT, CDR2 YYEEEE. The CDR3 is 17 amino acids. V was shortened by 0 bases and J by 4 bases, with 14 bases between the two germline ends. The CDR3 DNA follows: TGTGCCAGCAGCTTGGCCGGAACAGGAGCATATAATTCACCCCTCCACTTT. Translated: CASSLAGTGAYNSPLHF.

V usage is TRBV2 and J usage is TRBJ1-2; D gene uncertain. V was clipped by 4 bases and J by 0 bases, with 9 bases between them. Germline V gene lookup returns CDR1 SNHLY and CDR2 FYNNEI. This CDR3 comprises 14 residues. The CDR3 is CASSAFGANYGYTF. DNA of the CDR3: TGTGCCAGCAGTGCGTTCGGGGCTAACTATGGCTACACCTTC.

In its sample, this clone was seen once. The chain uses TRBV30 and TRBJ1-5; 11 bases align to TRBD1. The germline CDR1 and CDR2 sequences are GTSNPN and SVGIG (reference sequence). This CDR3 contains 15 residues. The junction had 5 bases not matched to a gene; V was cut back by 0 bases and J by 7 bases. The CDR3 here is CAWSVDRTGGQPQHF. The CDR3 coding sequence is TGTGCCTGGAGTGTAGACAGGACAGGGGGCCAGCCCCAGCATTTT. Full variable domain (rest looked up from reference TRBV30 and TRBJ1-5): SQTIHQWPATLVQPVGSPLSLECTVEGTSNPNLYWYRQAAGRGLQLLFYSVGIGQISSEVPQNLSASRPQDRQFILSSKKLLLSDSGFYLCAWSVDRTGGQPQHFGDGTRLSIL.

The V gene is TRBV11-2, the J gene TRBJ2-6, with a weak D call TRBD2 (6 bases). The CDR3 has 18 amino acids. Germline V gene lookup returns CDR1 SGHAT and CDR2 FQNNGV. V gave up 0 bases and J gave up 0 bases, with 12 bases separating them. The CDR3 region is CASSLDGGTTSGANVLTF. For the CDR3, the DNA is TGTGCCAGCAGCTTAGATGGGGGGACCACCTCTGGGGCCAACGTCCTGACTTTC.